A single sample gave rise to the 27 T cell receptor beta chains below, sequenced in a study of T cell responses to AZD1222 COVID-19 vaccine. Clones were sequenced by immunoSEQ multiplex PCR, and TCRdb holds only the in-frame ones, with some missing. This table holds around 140,000 clones, 80% to 95% found once. Sample: peripheral blood, taken 28 days after the second AZD1222 dose. The source is an adult who received the AZD1222 COVID-19 vaccine.

This sequence joins TRBV3-1 (or the pseudogene TRBV3-2) and TRBJ2-3; D gene uncertain. The CDR3 loop spans 15 amino acids. V lost 3 bases to trimming and J lost 2 bases, with 12 bases between them. Germline values: CDR1 LGHDT, CDR2 YNNKEL (reference sequence). CDR3 bases: TGTGCCAGCAGCCAGTCCTGGAGACTCACAGATACGCAGTATTTT. It encodes CASSQSWRLTDTQYF.

This clone was picked up one time. The chain carries TRBV18 and TRBJ1-4; the D is unclear. The length of the CDR3 is 14 residues. Germline CDR1 KGHSH, CDR2 LQKENI. V lost 5 bases to trimming and J lost 0 bases, with 7 bases between them. CDR3 residues: CASSSFATNEKLFF. Written as DNA, the CDR3 is TGTGCCAGCTCATCCTTTGCAACTAATGAAAAACTGTTTTTT.

The genes are TRBV30 and TRBJ1-4, with a weak D call TRBD1 (6 bases). Trimming shortened V by 3 bases and J by 7 bases, and 21 bases separated the two germline ends. The CDR3 extends over 16 amino acids. The germline CDR1 and CDR2 sequences are GTSNPN and SVGIG (reference sequence). This CDR3 is CAWSPDWGGPGEKLFF. CDR3 in DNA: TGTGCCTGGAGCCCCGACTGGGGGGGGCCTGGTGAAAAACTGTTTTTT.

This clone has only one observation. This chain joins TRBV5-1 and TRBJ1-6; perhaps TRBD1 as D (6 bases). CDR3 length: 15 residues. With 2 bases removed from V and 5 bases from J, the gap between germline ends came to 11 bases. The germline V gene has CDR1 SGHRS and CDR2 YFSETQ. The CDR3 nucleotides read TGCGCCAGCAGCTTACAGGGTTCCGATAATTCACCCCTCCACTTT. Its translation: CASSLQGSDNSPLHF.

This clone was detected once. The V and J genes are TRBV19 and TRBJ2-7; D assignment may be TRBD1 or TRBD2 (5 bases each). Per germline, CDR1 LNHDA and CDR2 SQIVND (reference sequence). The CDR3 consists of 15 residues. With 7 bases removed from V and 0 bases from J, the gap between germline ends came to 16 bases. CDR3 residues: CASKGTGGPSYEQYF. The CDR3 region has the DNA TGTGCCAGTAAGGGGACGGGCGGCCCCTCCTACGAGCAGTACTTC.

CDR3: CASSPGTGELYTEAFF. CDR3 in DNA: TGTGCCAGCAGTCCAGGGACAGGGGAACTTTACACTGAAGCTTTCTTT. The V and J genes are TRBV27 and TRBJ1-1; 10 nucleotides agree with TRBD1. CDR3 size: 16 residues. Unmatched junction bases numbered 9, after V lost 5 bases and J lost 3 bases. Germline CDR1 MNHEY, CDR2 SMNVEV (reference sequence).

The chain combines TRBV2 with TRBJ1-6; D is perhaps TRBD1 (5 bases). Germline assignment: CDR1 SNHLY and CDR2 FYNNEI. V was trimmed by 7 bases and J by 16 bases, leaving 20 bases between them. There are 13 residues in the CDR3. CDR3 in DNA: TGTGCCAGCAAGGGGACTCCTACGGGAATGCTCCACTTT. Residues: CASKGTPTGMLHF.

The J gene is TRBJ2-5, the V gene TRBV21-1; no check of the table's D call, TRBD1, against the DNA was made. TRBV21-1 is noted as a pseudogene. The CDR3 is 15 amino acids. For the CDR3, the DNA is TGTGCCAGCAGCAATTCGGGACAGGGAAAAGAGACCCAGTACTTC. This codes for CASSNSGQGKETQYF.

The chain is built from TRBV2 and TRBJ2-3; D not certain. The V gene lost 0 bases and the J gene lost 1 base, with 2 bases spanning the gap. The CDR3 is made up of 13 amino acids. Looked up from germline, CDR1 is SNHLY and CDR2 is FYNNEI. CDR3 DNA: TGTGCCAGCAGTGAAGCAGGCACAGATACGCAGTATTTT. The encoded protein is CASSEAGTDTQYF.

The chain combines TRBV28 with TRBJ1-2; no reliable D call. The CDR3 is made up of 14 amino acids. Germline CDR1 and CDR2: MDHEN and SYDVKM. V was clipped by 4 bases and J by 3 bases, with 12 bases between them. The CDR3 region has the DNA TGTGCCAGCAGTTCCACGGGGAGTTACTATGGCTACACCTTC. Protein: CASSSTGSYYGYTF.

This clone has only one observation. The rearrangement uses TRBV28 and TRBJ2-4; D assignment may be TRBD1 or TRBD2 (5 bases each). Trimming removed 6 bases at V and 6 bases at J, with 12 bases between. The CDR3 extends over 13 amino acids. Germline loops: CDR1 MDHEN, CDR2 SYDVKM. DNA for the CDR3: TGTGCCAGCAGAGTGGGACGGGTAAACATTCAGTACTTC. It encodes CASRVGRVNIQYF.

The rearrangement uses TRBV6-2 or TRBV6-3 and TRBJ2-1; the D gene is possibly TRBD2 (6 bases). Per the germline V gene, CDR1 is MNHEY and CDR2 is SVGEGT. CDR3 length: 15 residues. The V end lost 0 bases, the J end lost 0 bases, and 6 bases lay between the germline ends. The CDR3 sequence is CASSYSSGSYNEQFF. The CDR3 DNA reads TGTGCCAGCAGTTACTCTAGCGGCTCCTACAATGAGCAGTTCTTC.

This rearrangement joins TRBV12-3 or TRBV12-4 to TRBJ1-1; unclear D gene. Trimming shortened V by 4 bases and J by 3 bases, and 9 bases separated the two germline ends. This CDR3 has 13 amino acids. The CDR3 reads CASSSSVHTEAFF. The CDR3 DNA reads as TGTGCCAGCAGTTCATCGGTTCACACTGAAGCTTTCTTT.

The rearrangement uses TRBV28 and TRBJ2-7; D possibly uses TRBD1 or TRBD2 (5 bases each). Germline V gene data show CDR1 as MDHEN and CDR2 as SYDVKM. The CDR3 contains 14 residues. The V end was cut by 5 bases, the J end by 2 bases, with 13 bases between. The CDR3 nucleotides are TGTGCCAGCAGTCCCCAGGGACGGACCTACGAGCAGTACTTC. Protein product: CASSPQGRTYEQYF.

This chain connects TRBV6-5 to TRBJ1-1, with unresolved D. The CDR3 length is 15 residues. The V gene's germline CDR1 is MNHEY and CDR2 SVGAGI. V lost 5 bases to trimming and J lost 4 bases, with 17 bases between them. CDR3 amino acids: CASSLPSGQVTEAFF. CDR3 coding DNA: TGTGCCAGCAGTCTCCCCAGCGGGCAGGTCACTGAAGCTTTCTTT.

The chain has TRBV21-1 and TRBJ1-6. TRBV21-1 is deemed a pseudogene. The CDR3 loop spans 17 amino acids. In DNA form, the CDR3 reads TGTGCCAGCAGTCAGGACCGAATTCCCTCCTATAATTCACCCCTCCACTTT. Translated, it gives CASSQDRIPSYNSPLHF.

V gene TRBV28 combines with J gene TRBJ1-2, with 7 positions matching TRBD1. The CDR3 is made up of 13 amino acids. Trimming cost V 5 bases and J 6 bases; bases outside gene matches: 6. Germline V gene sequence: CDR1 MDHEN, CDR2 SYDVKM. The CDR3 nucleotides are TGTGCCAGCAGTCCTCACAGGGGACATGGCTACACCTTC. This sequence encodes CASSPHRGHGYTF.

This chain connects TRBV7-3 to TRBJ2-6, with D perhaps matching TRBD1 or TRBD2 (5 bases each). Germline lookup yields CDR1 SGHTA and CDR2 FQGTGA. V was pared by 5 bases and J by 0 bases, with 11 bases between. The CDR3 is 16 residues long. CDR3 coding DNA: TGTGCCAGCAGCCACGGGACGGGCTCTGGGGCCAACGTCCTGACTTTC. Protein product: CASSHGTGSGANVLTF.

This rearrangement joins TRBV27 to TRBJ2-5; TRBD2 aligns across 11 bases. This CDR3 comprises 14 residues. V gave up 6 bases and J gave up 4 bases; unmatched junction bases: 4. Germline V lookup: CDR1 MNHEY, CDR2 SMNVEV (reference sequence). DNA for the CDR3: TGTGCCAGCAGACTAGCGGGAGTCAGAGAGACCCAGTACTTC. Translating gives CASRLAGVRETQYF.

DNA of the CDR3: TGTGCCAGCAGCTTCACGAACACCGGGGAGCTGTTTTTT. Translation gives CASSFTNTGELFF. The chain recombines TRBV7-9 with TRBJ2-2; no clear D. Germline V gene sequence: CDR1 SEHNR, CDR2 FQNEAQ (reference sequence). The CDR3 has 13 amino acids. V lost 3 bases, J lost 0 bases, and 2 bases lay in between.

The J gene is TRBJ1-1, the V gene TRBV28, with D uncertain. Trimming took off 3 bases at V and 5 bases at J, with 7 bases between the two ends. CDR3 size: 12 residues. Germline V lookup: CDR1 MDHEN, CDR2 SYDVKM. CDR3 in amino acids: CASSLVGTEAFF. The CDR3 DNA sequence: TGTGCCAGCAGTTTGGTGGGAACTGAAGCTTTCTTT.

The rearrangement joins TRBV28 to TRBJ2-5; D is undetermined. Germline CDR1 reads MDHEN; CDR2 reads SYDVKM. This CDR3 has 14 amino acids. Trimming removed 5 bases from V and 1 base from J, with 11 bases in between. CDR3 bases: TGTGCCAGCAGTCCTTCTTGGGCCCAAGAGACCCAGTACTTC. It is translated as CASSPSWAQETQYF.

This sequence joins TRBV7-2 and TRBJ2-7; 8 bases fit TRBD2. CDR1 is SGHTA, CDR2 FQGNSA, per germline. This CDR3 is 15 amino acids long. Trimming at V came to 7 bases and at J to 3 bases, leaving 11 bases not matched to a gene. The CDR3 here is CASTPPGGSHYEQYF. As DNA, the CDR3 is TGTGCCAGCACCCCTCCGGGGGGGTCCCACTACGAGCAGTACTTC.

The rearrangement joins TRBV27 to TRBJ1-2, with D hard to call. The germline V gene encodes CDR1 MNHEY and CDR2 SMNVEV (reference sequence). This CDR3 contains 16 residues. V was trimmed by 5 bases and J by 0 bases, leaving 16 bases between them. The DNA for the CDR3 is TGTGCCAGCAGTCCAACCTCCGGGCCGCCTAACTATGGCTACACCTTC. Translated, it gives CASSPTSGPPNYGYTF.

The V call is TRBV28, the J call TRBJ2-7, with TRBD2 identical over 11 bases. The germline V gene encodes CDR1 MDHEN and CDR2 SYDVKM. The CDR3 is 15 amino acids. V lost 5 bases, J lost 7 bases, and 10 bases stayed unmatched. DNA for the CDR3: TGTGCCAGCAGTCCTAGGGGGACTAGCGGCTTAGAGCAGTACTTC. It specifies CASSPRGTSGLEQYF.

The chain employs TRBV7-9 and TRBJ1-4, with D uncertain. From germline, CDR1 is SEHNR and CDR2 FQNEAQ (reference sequence). The V end was cut by 1 base, the J end by 2 bases, with 14 bases between. The CDR3 spans 17 residues. The CDR3 DNA sequence: TGTGCCAGCAGCTTAGTCGGTGGAGCAGCCACTAATGAAAAACTGTTTTTT. As protein: CASSLVGGAATNEKLFF.

This chain connects TRBV7-9 to TRBJ2-1; TRBD1 matches at 11 bases. J lost 4 bases, V lost 5 bases, and 4 bases had no gene match. CDR1 and CDR2 (germline): SEHNR, FQNEAQ (reference sequence). There are 15 residues in the CDR3. The CDR3 sequence is CASSQGTGGYNEQFF. The CDR3 coding sequence is TGTGCCAGCAGCCAAGGGACAGGGGGGTACAATGAGCAGTTCTTC.